The entry below gives a single T cell receptor (beta chain) sequence along with its context. The antigen is undetermined. The Oncomine TCR Beta short-read assay generated sequence data from the DNA of cultured CD4+ T cells. DNA came from CD4+ T cells after culture. TCRdb reanalysed the PCR reads using MiXCR and keeps one entry per CDR3 protein. The sample holds 12,000 or so distinct CDR3 sequences, under 40% seen once. These data belong to a study of vaccination and CD4 T cells after COVID-19. As for the study in general: Comprising six males and four females, the convalescent participants counted two Hispanic individuals among them. Control cultures received a CEFX pool, an HIV-1 Nef pool, or no peptide.

The CDR3 runs 15 residues. The germline V gene has CDR1 SGHRS and CDR2 YFSETQ. V was cut by 0 bases and J by 3 bases, with 11 bases left in between. As to treatment: approximately nine-day PBMC culture with coronavirus spike peptide pools or control peptides (ViraFEST assay). Cultures of PBMCs, about 2 million per well, were set up with 10 IU/ml IL-2 and 8 to 10 ug/ml peptide pools. The chain links TRBV5-1 to TRBJ2-3; D perhaps matches TRBD1 (5 bases). The clonotype originates from a human donor with COVID-19. Material: cultured CD4+ T cells from blood. The CDR3 nucleotides read TGCGCCAGCAGCTTGGCCCGGCAGGGTACAGATACGCAGTATTTT. Translation gives CASSLARQGTDTQYF.